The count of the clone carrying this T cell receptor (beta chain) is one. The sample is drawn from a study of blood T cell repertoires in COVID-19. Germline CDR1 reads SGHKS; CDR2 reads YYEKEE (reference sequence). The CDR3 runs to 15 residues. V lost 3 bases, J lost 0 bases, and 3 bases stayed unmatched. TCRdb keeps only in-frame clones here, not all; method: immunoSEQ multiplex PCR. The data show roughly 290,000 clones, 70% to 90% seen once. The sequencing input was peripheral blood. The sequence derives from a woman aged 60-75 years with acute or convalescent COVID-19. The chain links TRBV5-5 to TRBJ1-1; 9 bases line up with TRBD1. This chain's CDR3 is CASSWGQGVNTEAFF. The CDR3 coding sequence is TGTGCCAGCAGCTGGGGACAGGGAGTGAACACTGAAGCTTTCTTT.